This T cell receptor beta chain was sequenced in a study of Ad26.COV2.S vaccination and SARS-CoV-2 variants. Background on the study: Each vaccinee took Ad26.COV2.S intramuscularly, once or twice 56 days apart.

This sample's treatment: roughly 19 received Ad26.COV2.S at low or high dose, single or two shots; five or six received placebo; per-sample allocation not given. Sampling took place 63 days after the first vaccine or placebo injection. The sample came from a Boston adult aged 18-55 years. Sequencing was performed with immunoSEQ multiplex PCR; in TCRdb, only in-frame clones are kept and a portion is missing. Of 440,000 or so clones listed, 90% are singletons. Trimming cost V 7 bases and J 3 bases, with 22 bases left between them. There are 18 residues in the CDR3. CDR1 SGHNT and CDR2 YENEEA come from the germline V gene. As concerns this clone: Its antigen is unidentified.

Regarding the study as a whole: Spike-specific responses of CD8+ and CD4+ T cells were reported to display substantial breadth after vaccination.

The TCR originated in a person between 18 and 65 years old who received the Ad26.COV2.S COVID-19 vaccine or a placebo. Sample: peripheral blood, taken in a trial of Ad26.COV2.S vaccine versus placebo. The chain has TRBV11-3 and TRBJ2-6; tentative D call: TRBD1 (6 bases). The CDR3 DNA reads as TGTGCCAGCACCCTTCAGAACCAATACAGGGTTGGGGCCAACGTCCTGACTTTC. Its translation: CASTLQNQYRVGANVLTF.